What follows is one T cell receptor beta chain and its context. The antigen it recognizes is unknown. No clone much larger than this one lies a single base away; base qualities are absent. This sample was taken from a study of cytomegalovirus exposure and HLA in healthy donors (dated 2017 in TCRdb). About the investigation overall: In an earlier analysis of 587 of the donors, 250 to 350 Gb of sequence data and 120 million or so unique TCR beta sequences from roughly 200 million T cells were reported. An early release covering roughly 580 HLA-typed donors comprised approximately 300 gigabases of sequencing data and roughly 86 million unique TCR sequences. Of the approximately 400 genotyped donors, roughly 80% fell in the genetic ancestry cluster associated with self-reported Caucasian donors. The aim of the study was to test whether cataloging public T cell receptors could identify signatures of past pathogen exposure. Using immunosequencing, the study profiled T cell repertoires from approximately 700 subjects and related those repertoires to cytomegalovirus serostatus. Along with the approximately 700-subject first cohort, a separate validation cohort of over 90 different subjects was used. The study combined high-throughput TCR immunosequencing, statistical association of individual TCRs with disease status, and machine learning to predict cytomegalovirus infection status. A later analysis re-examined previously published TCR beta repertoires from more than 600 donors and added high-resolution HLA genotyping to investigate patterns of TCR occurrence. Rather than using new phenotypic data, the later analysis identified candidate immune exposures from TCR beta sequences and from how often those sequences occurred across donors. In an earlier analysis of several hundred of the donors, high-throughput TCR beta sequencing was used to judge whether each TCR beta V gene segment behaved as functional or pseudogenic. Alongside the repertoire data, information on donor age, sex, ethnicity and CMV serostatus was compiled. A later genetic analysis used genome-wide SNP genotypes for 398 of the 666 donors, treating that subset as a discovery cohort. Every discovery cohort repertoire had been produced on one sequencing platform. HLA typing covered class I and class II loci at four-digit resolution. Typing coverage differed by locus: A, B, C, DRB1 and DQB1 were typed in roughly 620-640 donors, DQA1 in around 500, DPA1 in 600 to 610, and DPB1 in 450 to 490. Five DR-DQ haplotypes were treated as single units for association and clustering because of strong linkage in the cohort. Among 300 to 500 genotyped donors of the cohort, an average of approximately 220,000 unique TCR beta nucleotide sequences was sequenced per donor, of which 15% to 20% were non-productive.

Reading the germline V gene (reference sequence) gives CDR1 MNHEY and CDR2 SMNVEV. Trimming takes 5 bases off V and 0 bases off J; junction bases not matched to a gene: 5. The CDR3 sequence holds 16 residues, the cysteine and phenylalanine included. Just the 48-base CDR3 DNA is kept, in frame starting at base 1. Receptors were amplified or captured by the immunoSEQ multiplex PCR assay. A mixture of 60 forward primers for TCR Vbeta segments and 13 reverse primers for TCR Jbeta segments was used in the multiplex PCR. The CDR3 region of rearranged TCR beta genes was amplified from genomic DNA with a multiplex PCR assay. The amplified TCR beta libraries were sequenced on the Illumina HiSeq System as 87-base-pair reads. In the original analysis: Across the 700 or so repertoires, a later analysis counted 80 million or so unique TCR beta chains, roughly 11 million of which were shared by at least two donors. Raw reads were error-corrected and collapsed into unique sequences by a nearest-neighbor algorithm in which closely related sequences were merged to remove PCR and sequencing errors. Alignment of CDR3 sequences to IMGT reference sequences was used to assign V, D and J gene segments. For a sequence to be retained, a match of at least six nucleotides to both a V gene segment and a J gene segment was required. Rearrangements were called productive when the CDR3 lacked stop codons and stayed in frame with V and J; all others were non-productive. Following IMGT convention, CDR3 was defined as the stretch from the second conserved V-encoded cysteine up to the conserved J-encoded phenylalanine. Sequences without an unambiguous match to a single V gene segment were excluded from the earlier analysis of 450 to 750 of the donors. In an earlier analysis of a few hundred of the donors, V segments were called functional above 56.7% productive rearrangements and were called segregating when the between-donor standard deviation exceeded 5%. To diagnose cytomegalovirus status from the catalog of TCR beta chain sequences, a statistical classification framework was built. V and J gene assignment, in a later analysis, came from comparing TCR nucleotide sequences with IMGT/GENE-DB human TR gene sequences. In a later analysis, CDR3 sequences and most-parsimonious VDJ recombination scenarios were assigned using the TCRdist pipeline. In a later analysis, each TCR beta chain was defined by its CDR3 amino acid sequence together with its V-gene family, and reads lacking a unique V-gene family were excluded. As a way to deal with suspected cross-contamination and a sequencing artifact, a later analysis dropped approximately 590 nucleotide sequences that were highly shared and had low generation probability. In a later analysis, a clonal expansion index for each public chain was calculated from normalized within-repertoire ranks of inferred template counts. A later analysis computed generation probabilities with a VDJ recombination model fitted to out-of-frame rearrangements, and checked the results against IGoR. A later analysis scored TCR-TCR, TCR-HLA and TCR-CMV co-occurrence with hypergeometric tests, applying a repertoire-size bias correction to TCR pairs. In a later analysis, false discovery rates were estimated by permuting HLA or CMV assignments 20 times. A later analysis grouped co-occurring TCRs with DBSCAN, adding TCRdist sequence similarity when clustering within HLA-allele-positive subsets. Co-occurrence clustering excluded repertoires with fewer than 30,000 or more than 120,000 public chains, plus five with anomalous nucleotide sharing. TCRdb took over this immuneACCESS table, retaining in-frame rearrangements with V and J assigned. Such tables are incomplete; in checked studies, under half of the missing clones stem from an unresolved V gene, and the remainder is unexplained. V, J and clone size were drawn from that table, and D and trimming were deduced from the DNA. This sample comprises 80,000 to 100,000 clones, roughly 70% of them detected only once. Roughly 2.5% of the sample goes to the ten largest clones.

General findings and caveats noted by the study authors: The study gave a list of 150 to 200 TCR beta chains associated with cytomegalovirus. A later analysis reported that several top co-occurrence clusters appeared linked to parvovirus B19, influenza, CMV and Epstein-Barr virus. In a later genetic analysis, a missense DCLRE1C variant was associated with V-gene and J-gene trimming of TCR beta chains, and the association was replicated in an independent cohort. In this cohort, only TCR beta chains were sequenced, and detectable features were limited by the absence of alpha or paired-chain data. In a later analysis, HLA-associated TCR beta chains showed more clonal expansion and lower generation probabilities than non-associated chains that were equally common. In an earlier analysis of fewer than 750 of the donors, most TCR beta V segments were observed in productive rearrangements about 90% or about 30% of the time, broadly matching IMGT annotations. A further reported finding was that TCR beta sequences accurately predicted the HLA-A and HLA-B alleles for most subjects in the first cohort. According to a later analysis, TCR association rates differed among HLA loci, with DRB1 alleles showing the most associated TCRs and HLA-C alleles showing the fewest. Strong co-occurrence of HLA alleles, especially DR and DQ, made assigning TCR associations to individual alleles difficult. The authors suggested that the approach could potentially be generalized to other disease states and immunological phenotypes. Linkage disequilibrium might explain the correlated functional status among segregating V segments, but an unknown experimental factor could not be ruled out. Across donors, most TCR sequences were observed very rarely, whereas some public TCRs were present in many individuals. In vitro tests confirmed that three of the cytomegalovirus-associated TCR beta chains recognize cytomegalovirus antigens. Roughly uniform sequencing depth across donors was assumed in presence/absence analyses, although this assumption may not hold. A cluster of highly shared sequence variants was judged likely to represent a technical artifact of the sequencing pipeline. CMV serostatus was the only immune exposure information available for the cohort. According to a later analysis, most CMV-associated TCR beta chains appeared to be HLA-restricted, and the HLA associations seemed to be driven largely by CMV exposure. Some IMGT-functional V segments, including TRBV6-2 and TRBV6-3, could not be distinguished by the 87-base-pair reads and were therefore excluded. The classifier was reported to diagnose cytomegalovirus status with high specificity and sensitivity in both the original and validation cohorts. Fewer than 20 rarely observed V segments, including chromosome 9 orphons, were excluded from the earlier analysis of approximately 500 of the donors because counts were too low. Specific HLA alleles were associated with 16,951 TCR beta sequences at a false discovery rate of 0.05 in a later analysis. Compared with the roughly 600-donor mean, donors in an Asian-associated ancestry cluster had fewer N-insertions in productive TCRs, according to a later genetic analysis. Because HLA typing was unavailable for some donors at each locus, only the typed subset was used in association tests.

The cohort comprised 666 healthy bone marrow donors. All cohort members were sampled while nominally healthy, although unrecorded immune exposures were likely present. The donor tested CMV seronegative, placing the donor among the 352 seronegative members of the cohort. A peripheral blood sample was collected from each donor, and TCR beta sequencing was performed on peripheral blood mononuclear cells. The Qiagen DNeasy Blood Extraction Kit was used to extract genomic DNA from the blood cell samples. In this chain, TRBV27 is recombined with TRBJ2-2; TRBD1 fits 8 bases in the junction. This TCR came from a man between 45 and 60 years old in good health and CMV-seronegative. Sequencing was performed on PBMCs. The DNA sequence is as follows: TGTGCCAGCAGTCCCGGGACAGGAACGAACACCGGGGAGCTGTTTTTT. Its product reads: CASSPGTGTNTGELFF.